A single sample is the source of the 27 T cell receptor beta chains below, sequenced in a study of T cell responses to AZD1222 COVID-19 vaccine (TCRdb year 2021). Reading the label with the study, this specimen's time point is: about 28 days (+/-7) after the second vaccine dose. Library preparation employed the immunoSEQ multiplex PCR assay. In its TCRdb copy, this immuneACCESS table keeps in-frame sequences only and misses some clones. Where compared with another copy, unresolved V genes explain less than half of these, and the others have no known cause. The sample table shows 150,000 to 200,000 clones, and approximately 90% are seen once. The top ten clones comprise 1% to 1.5% of the sample. The sequencing used peripheral blood, collected 28 days after the second AZD1222 dose. Every receptor here comes from an adult who received the AZD1222 COVID-19 vaccine.

The V and J genes are TRBV7-3 and TRBJ2-7; D is undetermined. The CDR3 is 11 amino acids. V was pared by 5 bases and J by 4 bases, with 6 bases between. Germline loops: CDR1 SGHTA, CDR2 FQGTGA. Here the CDR3 reads CASSPSYEQYF. For the CDR3, the DNA is TGTGCCAGCAGCCCCTCATACGAGCAGTACTTC.

This chain uses TRBV7-3 with TRBJ1-6; D ambiguous. In germline, CDR1 is SGHTA, CDR2 FQGTGA. The CDR3 totals 13 residues. V was clipped by 5 bases and J by 6 bases, with 8 bases between them. As DNA, the CDR3 is TGTGCCAGCAGCCCTAGGGCTAATTCACCCCTCCACTTT. Its translation: CASSPRANSPLHF.

This clone was counted once. This chain connects TRBV5-6 to TRBJ2-1; D is perhaps TRBD2 (5 bases). V was shortened by 1 base and J by 2 bases, with 7 bases between the two germline ends. In germline, CDR1 is SGHDT, CDR2 YYEEEE. CDR3 length equals 14 residues. The CDR3 DNA follows: TGTGCCAGCAGCTTGAAAGCGGCCTACAATGAGCAGTTCTTC. Translation: CASSLKAAYNEQFF.

V usage is TRBV7-9 and J usage is TRBJ2-3; perhaps TRBD1 as D (5 bases). CDR1 and CDR2 from the germline V gene are SEHNR and FQNEAQ (reference sequence). The V gene lost 1 base and the J gene lost 1 base, with 9 bases spanning the gap. The CDR3 spans 15 residues. The CDR3 nucleotides are TGTGCCAGCAGCTTAGAGAGACAGCGCACAGATACGCAGTATTTT. It encodes CASSLERQRTDTQYF.

This clone was seen a few times. The V gene is TRBV6-5, the J gene TRBJ1-2; D unresolved. The CDR3 runs to 12 residues. V lost 8 bases and J lost 6, with 13 bases in between. The germline V gene has CDR1 MNHEY and CDR2 SVGAGI. CDR3 sequence: CASSNTEDGYTF. CDR3 nucleotides: TGTGCCAGCTCTAATACAGAAGATGGCTACACCTTC.

This chain joins TRBV19 and TRBJ1-1, with a possible D match to TRBD1 (6 bases). The CDR3 is made up of 12 amino acids. Germline-derived CDR1 and CDR2 are LNHDA and SQIVND (reference sequence). V was pared by 5 bases and J by 7 bases, with 11 bases between. The CDR3: CASSVLTGEAFF. The CDR3 region has the DNA TGTGCCAGTAGTGTACTGACAGGTGAAGCTTTCTTT.

The chain links TRBV5-1 to TRBJ1-1, with D possibly being TRBD1 (6 bases). The germline V gene encodes CDR1 SGHRS and CDR2 YFSETQ. The V end was cut by 2 bases, the J end by 3 bases, with 11 bases between. The CDR3 contains 14 residues. The CDR3 sequence: CASSFDRRDTEAFF. The CDR3 bases are TGCGCCAGCAGCTTCGACAGGCGGGACACTGAAGCTTTCTTT.

V is TRBV19 and J is TRBJ2-1; D gene ambiguous. Germline values: CDR1 LNHDA, CDR2 SQIVND (reference sequence). The CDR3 length is 13 residues. Trimming took off 0 bases at V and 3 bases at J, with 3 bases between the two ends. DNA of the CDR3: TGTGCCAGTAGTATAGATGACTACAATGAGCAGTTCTTC. Translated, it gives CASSIDDYNEQFF.

The chain employs TRBV10-3 and TRBJ2-2, with D possibly being TRBD1 or TRBD2 (5 bases each). Trimming removed 0 bases at V and 4 bases at J, with 15 bases between. CDR1 is ENHRY, CDR2 SYGVKD, per germline. The CDR3 has 17 amino acids. The CDR3 nucleotides are TGTGCCATCAGTGAGTCCACCTTTCGAGGGGCCACCGGGGAGCTGTTTTTT. This gives the protein CAISESTFRGATGELFF.

The chain has TRBV24-1 and TRBJ2-1, with D perhaps TRBD1 (6 bases). The CDR3 has 14 amino acids. Germline CDR1 is KGHDR and CDR2 is SFDVKD. V lost 4 bases to trimming and J lost 8 bases, with 14 bases between them. The CDR3 reads CATSERGTLDEQFF. The CDR3 DNA reads TGTGCCACCAGTGAGCGAGGGACACTCGATGAGCAGTTCTTC.

The chain is built from TRBV19 and TRBJ1-2; 9 bases agree with TRBD1. The CDR3 is 15 residues long. V lost 6 bases, J lost 2 bases, and 7 bases stayed unmatched. The V gene's germline CDR1 is LNHDA and CDR2 SQIVND (reference sequence). The DNA for the CDR3 is TGTGCCAGTAGACAACGGGGACAGGGAAACTATGGCTACACCTTC. It codes for CASRQRGQGNYGYTF.

Here the CDR3 reads CSVTGLAAYEQYF. CDR3 in DNA: TGCAGCGTTACTGGACTAGCGGCATACGAGCAGTACTTC. This chain uses TRBV29-1 with TRBJ2-7; 10 positions match TRBD2. Germline loops: CDR1 SQVTM, CDR2 ANQGSEA. The CDR3 spans 13 residues. V trimming: 5 bases; J trimming: 4 bases; junction bases outside the gene matches: 5.

J is TRBJ1-2 and V is TRBV15; D not certain. V lost 3 bases to trimming and J lost 8 bases, with 13 bases between them. This CDR3 region has 13 residues. Germline lookup yields CDR1 LNHNV and CDR2 YYDKDF (reference sequence). DNA for the CDR3: TGTGCCACCAGCAGTGACCTGGTGGTCGGCTACACCTTC. It specifies CATSSDLVVGYTF.

This clone occurred once. The chain links TRBV5-6 to TRBJ1-4, with a weak D call TRBD1 (6 bases). V lost 2 bases and J lost 3, with 14 bases in between. The CDR3 sequence is 16 residues long. CDR1 is SGHDT, CDR2 YYEEEE, per germline. The DNA of the CDR3 is TGTGCCAGCAGCTTATTAGCAGGGGTTCCTAATGAAAAACTGTTTTTT. It translates to CASSLLAGVPNEKLFF.

This chain uses TRBV6-5 with TRBJ1-6, with 8 positions matching TRBD1. The CDR3 sequence is 14 residues long. The germline CDR1 and CDR2 sequences are MNHEY and SVGAGI. Trimming took 5 bases from V and 11 from J; bases not matched to a gene: 8. The CDR3 DNA reads TGTGCCAGCAGTAGGGGACAGGATGGGGCACCCCTCCACTTT. This gives the protein CASSRGQDGAPLHF.

The chain combines TRBV7-2 with TRBJ1-2; D unresolved. Germline V lookup: CDR1 SGHTA, CDR2 FQGNSA. Trimming took off 5 bases at V and 6 bases at J, with 16 bases between the two ends. The length of the CDR3 is 14 residues. This chain's CDR3 is CASSPVALKDGYTF. The CDR3 bases are TGTGCCAGCAGCCCAGTGGCCCTGAAGGATGGCTACACCTTC.

This chain's CDR3 is CASMSFEQYF. DNA for the CDR3: TGTGCCAGCATGTCTTTCGAGCAGTACTTC. The rearrangement uses TRBV6-5 and TRBJ2-7; D remains unclear. Trimming left V 7 bases short and J 6 bases short, with 7 bases between. The CDR3 contains 10 residues. The germline gives CDR1 MNHEY, CDR2 SVGAGI.

The V call is TRBV19, the J call TRBJ1-5, with 9 bases fitting TRBD1. V lost 7 bases, J lost 0 bases, and 4 bases stayed unmatched. From germline, CDR1 is LNHDA and CDR2 SQIVND (reference sequence). The CDR3 is 15 amino acids. The CDR3 bases are TGTGCCAGTAAACAGGGGGCGAATAGCAATCAGCCCCAGCATTTT. Translating it yields CASKQGANSNQPQHF.

V gene TRBV28 combines with J gene TRBJ2-1, with TRBD2 identical over 15 bases. This CDR3 region has 17 residues. Germline V gene data show CDR1 as MDHEN and CDR2 as SYDVKM. The trim removed 5 bases at V and 4 bases at J, leaving 6 bases unmatched. CDR3 sequence (DNA): TGTGCCAGCAGTAGGCGGACTAGCGGGAGGGATTACAATGAGCAGTTCTTC. Amino acid sequence: CASSRRTSGRDYNEQFF.

This chain joins TRBV19 and TRBJ1-1; 7 nucleotides agree with TRBD1. The CDR3 runs to 12 residues. The germline V gene encodes CDR1 LNHDA and CDR2 SQIVND (reference sequence). With 3 bases clipped from V and 8 bases from J, the junction kept 3 bases outside the gene matches. The CDR3 bases are TGTGCCAGTAGTATCTTAGGGGGCGAAGCTTTCTTT. This sequence encodes CASSILGGEAFF.

The genes are TRBV7-3 and TRBJ2-5; maybe TRBD2 (5 bases). V was cut by 5 bases and J by 7 bases, with 11 bases left in between. This CDR3 contains 12 residues. From germline, CDR1 is SGHTA and CDR2 FQGTGA. CDR3 loop: CASSLGRGTQYF. DNA of the CDR3: TGTGCCAGCAGCCTAGGACGGGGGACCCAGTACTTC.

The chain is built from TRBV6-4 and TRBJ1-1; 7 bases match TRBD1. Germline V gene lookup returns CDR1 MRHNA and CDR2 SNTAGT. V dropped 6 bases and J dropped 2; count of bases not matched to a gene: 12. The CDR3 is 16 amino acids. The DNA of the CDR3 is TGTGCCAGCAGCTCGGGAACAGGGGACTTAAACACTGAAGCTTTCTTT. This translates into CASSSGTGDLNTEAFF.

The chain is built from TRBV19 and TRBJ2-7; 7 bases line up with TRBD2. J gave up 2 bases and V 3 bases, and 7 bases lay outside the gene matches. Germline V gene lookup returns CDR1 LNHDA and CDR2 SQIVND (reference sequence). CDR3 length equals 15 residues. The CDR3 DNA follows: TGTGCCAGTAGTATCTCGGGAGGCCCGACCTACGAGCAGTACTTC. This translates into CASSISGGPTYEQYF.

The rearrangement joins TRBV15 to TRBJ1-2, with D possibly being TRBD1 (5 bases). Germline loops: CDR1 LNHNV, CDR2 YYDKDF (reference sequence). Trimming took off 0 bases at V and 2 bases at J, with 13 bases between the two ends. The length of the CDR3 is 16 residues. This CDR3 is CATSRDLGQVNYGYTF. The DNA for the CDR3 is TGTGCCACCAGCAGAGATTTGGGGCAGGTCAACTATGGCTACACCTTC.

This chain links TRBV7-8 with TRBJ2-7, with D hard to call. V lost 2 bases and J 1 base, leaving 12 bases between the germline ends. Germline V gives CDR1 SGHVS, CDR2 FQNEAQ. This CDR3 comprises 15 residues. CDR3 amino acids: CASSLFRVGSYEQYF. Here the CDR3 DNA reads TGTGCCAGCAGCTTATTTCGCGTCGGATCCTACGAGCAGTACTTC.

This clone was picked up one time. The chain employs TRBV7-3 and TRBJ2-1; TRBD1 aligns across 9 bases. V was clipped by 5 bases and J by 4 bases; unmatched bases: 6. The CDR3 is made up of 15 amino acids. Germline assignment: CDR1 SGHTA and CDR2 FQGTGA. CDR3 amino acids: CASSPRGQGYNEQFF. For the CDR3, the DNA is TGTGCCAGCAGCCCTCGAGGACAGGGGTACAATGAGCAGTTCTTC.

This chain connects TRBV5-1 to TRBJ2-3; the D is unclear. Trimming removed 0 bases from V and 5 bases from J, with 4 bases in between. Germline V CDR1 and CDR2: SGHRS, YFSETQ. CDR3 size: 12 residues. This CDR3 reads CASSLDIDTQYF. The CDR3 nucleotides are TGCGCCAGCAGCTTGGATATAGATACGCAGTATTTT.